The rows below give T cell receptor beta chains drawn from one sample of a study of shared clonotypes between healthy human individuals. TCRdb's copy holds only in-frame clones and misses some; the assay was immunoSEQ multiplex PCR. The data hold about 2,200,000 clones, with about 93% observed a single time. Sequenced input: naive CD8+ T cells from PBMCs. All receptors derive from a man between 18 and 29 years old in good health. Some clones in this sample may be carry-over from other donors' samples. The CDR3 runs from the conserved cysteine through the conserved F or W. Fields, in order: CDR3 DNA, CDR3 protein, D gene, clone size, J gene, V gene. The D gene is left open where the match is weak. Clone sizes are given selectively: once, few, many, or a class where the clone is expanded.

cdr3_nt: TGTGCCAGCAGCCCGGACAGGGTAAGCTCCTACGAGCAGTACTTC; cdr3_aa: CASSPDRVSSYEQYF; d_call: TRBD1; clone_size: -; j_call: TRBJ2-7; v_call: TRBV11-2
cdr3_nt: TGTGCCAGCAGTTTTAGCCCAGGGGCTGGGGCCAACGTCCTGACTTTC; cdr3_aa: CASSFSPGAGANVLTF; d_call: -; clone_size: -; j_call: TRBJ2-6; v_call: TRBV27
cdr3_nt: TGTGCCAGCAGCTCACCCATCGCAGGGCGGGACACTGAAGCTTTCTTT; cdr3_aa: CASSSPIAGRDTEAFF; d_call: -; clone_size: -; j_call: TRBJ1-1; v_call: TRBV5-6
cdr3_nt: TGTGCCACCAGCCAGGCCTATAGCGGGGCTGGCACAGATACGCAGTATTTT; cdr3_aa: CATSQAYSGAGTDTQYF; d_call: TRBD2; clone_size: once; j_call: TRBJ2-3; v_call: TRBV15
cdr3_nt: TGTGCCAGTAGCCCCCACGAATGGGGGCTAGAGACCCAGTACTTC; cdr3_aa: CASSPHEWGLETQYF; d_call: -; clone_size: -; j_call: TRBJ2-5; v_call: TRBV19
cdr3_nt: TGTGCCAGCAGCTTGGCCGGGCGGGAGGTGGTTCCCTACGAGCAGTACTTC; cdr3_aa: CASSLAGREVVPYEQYF; d_call: TRBD2; clone_size: -; j_call: TRBJ2-7; v_call: TRBV5-8
cdr3_nt: TGTGCCAGCAGCTTAAGGGACAGGGCAAACTATGGCTACACCTTC; cdr3_aa: CASSLRDRANYGYTF; d_call: TRBD1; clone_size: -; j_call: TRBJ1-2; v_call: TRBV7-2
cdr3_nt: TGTGCCAGCAGCGGGTTAACGACAGGGGCTTATGGCTACACCTTC; cdr3_aa: CASSGLTTGAYGYTF; d_call: TRBD1; clone_size: few; j_call: TRBJ1-2; v_call: TRBV9
cdr3_nt: TGTGCCAGTACTGATACCGGGTTCCCCAGGGGCCGTTTCTTC; cdr3_aa: CASTDTGFPRGRFF; d_call: -; clone_size: -; j_call: TRBJ2-1; v_call: TRBV19
cdr3_nt: TGTGCCAGCAGCTCGCGACAGGGGGGTCACGGCTACACCTTC; cdr3_aa: CASSSRQGGHGYTF; d_call: TRBD1; clone_size: -; j_call: TRBJ1-2; v_call: TRBV7-8
cdr3_nt: TGTGCCAGCAGTGTTACTCCGGGTAGCAGGGAGCAGTACTTC; cdr3_aa: CASSVTPGSREQYF; d_call: -; clone_size: -; j_call: TRBJ2-7; v_call: TRBV2
cdr3_nt: TGTGCCAGCAGCGCGCGGGAGGAGTACAATGAGCAGTTCTTC; cdr3_aa: CASSAREEYNEQFF; d_call: TRBD2; clone_size: -; j_call: TRBJ2-1; v_call: TRBV9
cdr3_nt: TGTGCCAGCAGTTTCCTCCCCGGGAGGGCCATCAATGAGCAGTTCTTC; cdr3_aa: CASSFLPGRAINEQFF; d_call: TRBD2; clone_size: -; j_call: TRBJ2-1; v_call: TRBV28
cdr3_nt: TGCGCCAGCAGTGAGTCGGGGGGGGAGCTGTTTTTT; cdr3_aa: CASSESGGELFF; d_call: -; clone_size: -; j_call: TRBJ2-2; v_call: TRBV10-1
cdr3_nt: TGCGCCAGCAGCTTGGCCGGGGGGCTGTCCTACGAGCAGTACTTC; cdr3_aa: CASSLAGGLSYEQYF; d_call: -; clone_size: -; j_call: TRBJ2-7; v_call: TRBV5-1
cdr3_nt: TGTGCCAGCAGCTATATCTCAGATACGCAGTATTTT; cdr3_aa: CASSYISDTQYF; d_call: -; clone_size: -; j_call: TRBJ2-3; v_call: TRBV11-2
cdr3_nt: TGTGCCAGTAGTGATACAGGGGGGGCAGTAGGTGAAGCTTTCTTT; cdr3_aa: CASSDTGGAVGEAFF; d_call: TRBD1; clone_size: -; j_call: TRBJ1-1; v_call: TRBV19
cdr3_nt: TGCGCCAGCAGCCAAGAAGCAGGGGCAGGGTCCAAAAACATTCAGTACTTC; cdr3_aa: CASSQEAGAGSKNIQYF; d_call: -; clone_size: -; j_call: TRBJ2-4; v_call: TRBV4-1
cdr3_nt: TGTGCCAGCTCACCAGTAGACAGGGCTAGCTACTACGAGCAGTACTTC; cdr3_aa: CASSPVDRASYYEQYF; d_call: TRBD1; clone_size: -; j_call: TRBJ2-7; v_call: TRBV18
cdr3_nt: TGTGCCAGCAGCTCGGGGGGGGCTCAGCCCCAGCATTTT; cdr3_aa: CASSSGGAQPQHF; d_call: -; clone_size: -; j_call: TRBJ1-5; v_call: TRBV27
cdr3_nt: TGTGCCAGCAGCTTAGTAAATTCGGCGGGAGTAGAGACCCAGTACTTC; cdr3_aa: CASSLVNSAGVETQYF; d_call: TRBD2; clone_size: -; j_call: TRBJ2-5; v_call: TRBV7-9
cdr3_nt: TGTGCCAGCAGCTATCGGGAGGGTACCTACGAGCAGTACTTC; cdr3_aa: CASSYREGTYEQYF; d_call: TRBD2; clone_size: -; j_call: TRBJ2-7; v_call: TRBV7-9
cdr3_nt: TGTGCCAGCAGCTTAGGACTAGCGGGAGTTTCCGACGAGCAGTACTTC; cdr3_aa: CASSLGLAGVSDEQYF; d_call: TRBD2; clone_size: -; j_call: TRBJ2-7; v_call: TRBV7-9
cdr3_nt: TGTGCCAGCAGCGCGACTATCCCAGATACGCAGTATTTT; cdr3_aa: CASSATIPDTQYF; d_call: -; clone_size: -; j_call: TRBJ2-3; v_call: TRBV9
cdr3_nt: TGTGCCAGTAGTGACAGGGCATACAACACTGAAGCTTTCTTT; cdr3_aa: CASSDRAYNTEAFF; d_call: TRBD1; clone_size: -; j_call: TRBJ1-1; v_call: TRBV19
cdr3_nt: TGTGCCAGCAGCTTAGACACCAGCGGGAGAGGCTACGAGCAGTACTTC; cdr3_aa: CASSLDTSGRGYEQYF; d_call: TRBD2; clone_size: once; j_call: TRBJ2-7; v_call: TRBV7-6
cdr3_nt: TGCGCCAGCAGCCCACCCGGAGGCGGGTACAATGAGCAGTTCTTC; cdr3_aa: CASSPPGGGYNEQFF; d_call: -; clone_size: -; j_call: TRBJ2-1; v_call: TRBV4-1
cdr3_nt: TGCAGCGCTGTTGACAGGGGAGGGGAAGAGACCCAGTACTTC; cdr3_aa: CSAVDRGGEETQYF; d_call: -; clone_size: -; j_call: TRBJ2-5; v_call: TRBV29-1
cdr3_nt: TGTGCCAGCAGTTACTTGGGGGACAGGGGGGGAGGCGAAGCTTTCTTT; cdr3_aa: CASSYLGDRGGGEAFF; d_call: TRBD1; clone_size: once; j_call: TRBJ1-1; v_call: TRBV6-5
cdr3_nt: TGTGCCAGCAGCCCATCCCCTCGAGAGAGGTGGGATGAGCAGTTCTTC; cdr3_aa: CASSPSPRERWDEQFF; d_call: -; clone_size: -; j_call: TRBJ2-1; v_call: TRBV27
cdr3_nt: TGTGCCAGCAGTTACGGAACGAACACTGAAGCTTTCTTT; cdr3_aa: CASSYGTNTEAFF; d_call: -; clone_size: -; j_call: TRBJ1-1; v_call: TRBV6-5
cdr3_nt: TGCGCCAGCAGCCCGGACAGGGGAGGAGAGACCCAGTACTTC; cdr3_aa: CASSPDRGGETQYF; d_call: TRBD1; clone_size: -; j_call: TRBJ2-5; v_call: TRBV5-1
cdr3_nt: TGTGCCAGTTGGGGTCGGGGGGACCGCAATCAGCCCCAGCATTTT; cdr3_aa: CASWGRGDRNQPQHF; d_call: -; clone_size: -; j_call: TRBJ1-5; v_call: TRBV19
cdr3_nt: TGTGCCAGCAGCTTGGGAGGGAGAGTGGTTGAGCAGTTCTTC; cdr3_aa: CASSLGGRVVEQFF; d_call: TRBD2; clone_size: -; j_call: TRBJ2-1; v_call: TRBV7-3
cdr3_nt: TGTGCCAGCAGCTTAGGGTCCACCAACTATGGCTACACCTTC; cdr3_aa: CASSLGSTNYGYTF; d_call: -; clone_size: -; j_call: TRBJ1-2; v_call: TRBV7-9
cdr3_nt: TGCGCCAGCAGATCCTACGGGGGGGCTTACGAGCAGTACTTC; cdr3_aa: CASRSYGGAYEQYF; d_call: TRBD2; clone_size: -; j_call: TRBJ2-7; v_call: TRBV4-1
cdr3_nt: TGCGCCAGCAGCCAAGTGGAGGGGCGAGGCACTGAAGCTTTCTTT; cdr3_aa: CASSQVEGRGTEAFF; d_call: -; clone_size: once; j_call: TRBJ1-1; v_call: TRBV4-1
cdr3_nt: TGTGCCAGCAGCTTTCAGGGTAGCGGGCCTGGGGAGCAGTTCTTC; cdr3_aa: CASSFQGSGPGEQFF; d_call: TRBD2; clone_size: -; j_call: TRBJ2-1; v_call: TRBV5-6
cdr3_nt: TGTGCCAGTAGTATAGTCCCCACGGGGAGCAATGAGCAGTTCTTC; cdr3_aa: CASSIVPTGSNEQFF; d_call: -; clone_size: -; j_call: TRBJ2-1; v_call: TRBV19
cdr3_nt: TGTGCCAGTAGTATTTTGGTAAATAGCAATCAGCCCCAGCATTTT; cdr3_aa: CASSILVNSNQPQHF; d_call: -; clone_size: once; j_call: TRBJ1-5; v_call: TRBV19
cdr3_nt: TGTGCCAGCAGCACCGGGACTAGCGGGAATGAGCAGTTCTTC; cdr3_aa: CASSTGTSGNEQFF; d_call: TRBD2; clone_size: once; j_call: TRBJ2-1; v_call: TRBV9
cdr3_nt: TGTGCCAGCAGCTCTGGGGTTACTAGCGGCAGTGAGCAGTTCTTC; cdr3_aa: CASSSGVTSGSEQFF; d_call: TRBD2; clone_size: -; j_call: TRBJ2-1; v_call: TRBV5-6
cdr3_nt: TGTGCCAGCGTTTCGGCCCGGCAGGGTGTAGAAAAACTGTTTTTT; cdr3_aa: CASVSARQGVEKLFF; d_call: -; clone_size: -; j_call: TRBJ1-4; v_call: TRBV7-9
cdr3_nt: TGCGCCAGCAGCCTTAGAGGGACAGGGGGCTCCTACGAGCAGTACTTC; cdr3_aa: CASSLRGTGGSYEQYF; d_call: TRBD1; clone_size: -; j_call: TRBJ2-7; v_call: TRBV4-1
cdr3_nt: TGTGCCAGCAGTTTGGGGGCCGACACCGGGGAGCTGTTTTTT; cdr3_aa: CASSLGADTGELFF; d_call: -; clone_size: -; j_call: TRBJ2-2; v_call: TRBV27
cdr3_nt: TGTGCCAGCAGTTACTCCAGGGGTCCTGACGAGCAGTACTTC; cdr3_aa: CASSYSRGPDEQYF; d_call: -; clone_size: -; j_call: TRBJ2-7; v_call: TRBV6-5
cdr3_nt: TGTGCCAGCAGCCCTGGAGGCTACGAGCAGTACTTC; cdr3_aa: CASSPGGYEQYF; d_call: -; clone_size: -; j_call: TRBJ2-7; v_call: TRBV7-9
cdr3_nt: TGTGCCAGCAGTTCAGGGGGCGCTGAAAAACTGTTTTTT; cdr3_aa: CASSSGGAEKLFF; d_call: TRBD1; clone_size: -; j_call: TRBJ1-4; v_call: TRBV25-1